The 20 T cell receptor beta chains below all came from one sample that was sequenced in a study of blood T cell repertoires in COVID-19. This table comes from immunoSEQ multiplex PCR, and its TCRdb copy is limited to in-frame clones, with some not included. The data contain a few hundred thousand clones, more than 70% of them singletons. Sequencing was performed on peripheral blood. The receptors derive from a woman between 50 and 59 years old who had recovered from COVID-19.

The chain joins TRBV6-5 to TRBJ1-5; 9 bases map to TRBD1. V lost 8 bases to trimming and J lost 11 bases; unmatched junction nucleotides: 16. The CDR3 loop spans 15 amino acids. CDR1 MNHEY and CDR2 SVGAGI come from the germline V gene. The CDR3 loop is CASGRDRADGVAQHF. The CDR3, as DNA: TGTGCCAGCGGCCGGGACAGGGCCGACGGGGTAGCCCAGCATTTT.

This chain connects TRBV11-3 to TRBJ1-3; 11 nucleotides match TRBD1. The V gene's germline CDR1 is SGHNT and CDR2 YENEEA. CDR3 size: 17 residues. Germline trimming cut 5 bases from V and 4 bases from J; bases unmatched to any gene: 10. CDR3 DNA: TGTGCCAGCAGCCTGAACCCGGGACAGGGGGAAGGAAACACCATATATTTT. Encoded protein: CASSLNPGQGEGNTIYF.

This chain's CDR3 is CAWGEGDYGYTF. Written as DNA, the CDR3 is TGTGCCTGGGGGGAGGGAGACTATGGCTACACCTTC. The chain employs TRBV30 and TRBJ1-2, with unresolved D. The CDR3 consists of 12 residues. CDR1 GTSNPN and CDR2 SVGIG come from the germline V gene (reference sequence). V lost 5 bases, J lost 3 bases, and 10 bases lay in between.

The chain links TRBV10-3 to TRBJ1-1, with TRBD1 as a possible D gene (5 bases). V lost 6 bases and J 1 base, leaving 18 bases between the germline ends. This CDR3 is built from 16 residues. Germline V gives CDR1 ENHRY, CDR2 SYGVKD. CDR3 in amino acids: CAIRSTMTVGNTEAFF. The CDR3 bases are TGTGCCATCAGATCGACAATGACAGTAGGGAACACTGAAGCTTTCTTT.

This clone was seen a few times. Written as DNA, the CDR3 is TGTGCCAGCAGTTTTTTGGCGGGCTCTAGGTACCAAGAGACCCAGTACTTC. It translates to CASSFLAGSRYQETQYF. The V and J genes are TRBV27 and TRBJ2-5, with D possibly being TRBD2 (5 bases). Looked up from germline, CDR1 is MNHEY and CDR2 is SMNVEV (reference sequence). The CDR3 has 17 residues. V dropped 3 bases and J dropped 0 bases, with 17 bases sitting between them.

The CDR3: CASSQGLALSSYNEQFF. As DNA, the CDR3 is TGCGCCAGCAGCCAAGGACTAGCGCTAAGTTCCTACAATGAGCAGTTCTTC. The V gene is TRBV4-3, the J gene TRBJ2-1, with TRBD2 matching 8 bases. There are 17 residues in the CDR3. Germline CDR1 is LGHNA and CDR2 is YSLEER. The trim removed 1 base at V and 1 base at J, leaving 6 bases unmatched.

The chain has TRBV5-5 and TRBJ2-6; no firm D call. This CDR3 is built from 16 residues. The V end was cut by 1 base, the J end by 0 bases, with 8 bases between. The germline gives CDR1 SGHKS, CDR2 YYEKEE (reference sequence). CDR3 residues: CASSLRVSSGANVLTF. The CDR3 coding sequence is TGTGCCAGCAGCTTGCGCGTGAGCTCTGGGGCCAACGTCCTGACTTTC.

The rearrangement joins TRBV10-3 to TRBJ1-4; D call uncertain. Trimming removed 4 bases from V and 8 bases from J, with 8 bases in between. This CDR3 contains 12 residues. Looked up from germline, CDR1 is ENHRY and CDR2 is SYGVKD. The DNA for the CDR3 is TGTGCCATCAGTGCGCAGGCCGAAAAACTGTTTTTT. Translation: CAISAQAEKLFF.

V and J are TRBV11-3 and TRBJ2-7; possible D gene TRBD2, 7 bases. V lost 5 bases to trimming and J lost 3 bases, with 14 bases between them. This CDR3 is built from 14 residues. Per germline, CDR1 SGHNT and CDR2 YENEEA. In nucleotides, the CDR3 is TGTGCCAGCAGCCCTGGGGGGGGCTTCTACGAGCAGTACTTC. Protein: CASSPGGGFYEQYF.

The rearrangement links TRBV6-5 to TRBJ1-4, with D unclear. This CDR3 is 13 amino acids long. The V end lost 5 bases, the J end lost 10 bases, and 14 bases lay between the germline ends. In germline, CDR1 is MNHEY, CDR2 SVGAGI. As DNA, the CDR3 is TGTGCCAGCAGTACCGGCGATCGAGGAAAACTGTTTTTT. Its translation is CASSTGDRGKLFF.

V is TRBV4-3 and J is TRBJ2-3; 10 nucleotides match TRBD1. In germline, CDR1 is LGHNA, CDR2 YSLEER. V lost 1 base to trimming and J lost 4 bases; unmatched junction nucleotides: 2. The CDR3 is 15 residues long. CDR3 loop: CASSQAGTGADTQYF. The CDR3 DNA reads as TGCGCCAGCAGCCAAGCCGGGACAGGGGCAGATACGCAGTATTTT.

V gene TRBV11-2 combines with J gene TRBJ2-4; maybe TRBD2 (6 bases). The CDR3 contains 13 residues. CDR1 is SGHAT and CDR2 is FQNNGV in the germline V gene. The germline V and J ends were trimmed by 5 bases and 5 bases, with 10 bases remaining between them. CDR3 nucleotides: TGTGCCAGCAGCACAGGACTACAAAACATTCAGTACTTC. It yields the protein CASSTGLQNIQYF.

This chain joins TRBV7-9 and TRBJ2-1; possibly TRBD1 for D (6 bases). V was trimmed by 5 bases and J by 4 bases, leaving 12 bases between them. Germline V lookup: CDR1 SEHNR, CDR2 FQNEAQ (reference sequence). The CDR3 runs 14 residues. The CDR3 DNA is TGTGCCAGCAGCATGGACAGAGGTTACAATGAGCAGTTCTTC. Protein sequence: CASSMDRGYNEQFF.

The table lists this clone with a count of one. The chain recombines TRBV12-5 with TRBJ2-1; 9 nucleotides line up with TRBD2. Trimming took 6 bases from V and 8 from J; bases not matched to a gene: 8. The CDR3 is made up of 14 amino acids. Germline assignment: CDR1 LGHNT and CDR2 FRNRAP. The CDR3, as DNA: TGTGCTAGTGGGTTAGCGGGAGAGGTCGATGAGCAGTTCTTC. Protein: CASGLAGEVDEQFF.

This clone showed up many times. The V call is TRBV7-2, the J call TRBJ2-2; 8 bases fit TRBD1. V lost 6 bases, J lost 0 bases, and 6 bases stayed unmatched. This CDR3 is 16 amino acids long. Looked up from germline, CDR1 is SGHTA and CDR2 is FQGNSA. CDR3 sequence reads: CASSPTGDSNTGELFF. The DNA of the CDR3 is TGTGCCAGCAGTCCGACAGGGGATTCGAACACCGGGGAGCTGTTTTTT.

This rearrangement joins TRBV7-2 to TRBJ2-1; 9 bases fit TRBD2. The length of the CDR3 is 15 residues. Unmatched junction bases numbered 6, after V lost 5 bases and J lost 4 bases. Germline-derived CDR1 and CDR2 are SGHTA and FQGNSA. The CDR3 DNA is TGTGCCAGCAGCCCCAGACTAGCGGAGTACAATGAGCAGTTCTTC. Its protein is CASSPRLAEYNEQFF.

This chain connects TRBV7-2 to TRBJ2-7, with 8 bases that match TRBD2. Germline V lookup: CDR1 SGHTA, CDR2 FQGNSA. V gave up 2 bases and J gave up 4 bases; unmatched junction bases: 4. The CDR3 is 14 amino acids. The CDR3 DNA reads TGTGCCAGCAGCTTAACTAGCGGAATTTACGAGCAGTACTTC. It yields the protein CASSLTSGIYEQYF.

As to this clone: The junction does not match germline at one end; this may be a read error. The chain combines TRBV28 with TRBJ2-2; no definite D call. The CDR3 has 12 residues. CDR1 MDHEN and CDR2 SYDVKM come from the germline V gene. CDR3 nucleotides: TGCATCGTTGCGGAGAACACCGGGGAGCTGTTTTTT. This translates into CIVAENTGELFF.

The chain uses TRBV2 and TRBJ2-7; tentative D call: TRBD2 (6 bases). Germline V gene lookup returns CDR1 SNHLY and CDR2 FYNNEI. V dropped 8 bases and J dropped 3 bases, with 14 bases sitting between them. The CDR3 has 13 amino acids. The CDR3 loop is CASGRTDIYEQYF. As DNA, the CDR3 is TGTGCCAGCGGGAGGACGGACATCTACGAGCAGTACTTC.

CDR3 bases: TGCGCCAGCAGCCAGGGTACCGGACAGACCGGCTACACCTTC. This translates into CASSQGTGQTGYTF. This chain uses TRBV4-1 with TRBJ1-2, with D tentatively TRBD1 (6 bases). The germline CDR1 and CDR2 sequences are MGHRA and YSYEKL. The CDR3 runs 14 residues. Trimming stripped 3 bases from V and 8 bases from J, with 16 bases between.